Below, 8 T cell receptor beta chains from the same sample are listed, as sequenced in a study of CD8 T cells in ankylosing spondylitis. These receptors are not linked to any known antigen. Findings and limits, study-wide: A TCR beta motif of 7 or 8 highly homologous variants appeared characteristic of ankylosing spondylitis blood.

Using its own MiXCR run on the 5' RACE reads, TCRdb lists one record per CDR3 protein. The repertoire has about 540,000 distinct CDR3 sequences, about 13% of them found once; the top ten carry about 6.5%. What was sequenced was blood, either unsorted or a sorted T cell fraction (not recorded which). These receptors were taken from a male donor with ankylosing spondylitis.

Of note for this clonotype: A much more abundant neighbour one base away suggests this may be a read error. The rearrangement links TRBV20-1 to TRBJ2-1; a weak D match, TRBD2 (6 bases). This CDR3 contains 14 residues. The germline V gene has CDR1 DFQATT and CDR2 SNEGSKA (reference sequence). The CDR3 spells CSALRGRDNNGQFF. CDR3 sequence (DNA): TGCAGTGCCCTCCGTGGGCGGGATAACAATGGGCAGTTCTTC.

The sample holds a few counts of this clonotype. The chain uses TRBV19 and TRBJ2-2, with a tentative D call TRBD2 (5 bases). Germline CDR1 reads LNHDA; CDR2 reads SQIVND (reference sequence). V dropped 1 base and J dropped 5 bases, with 11 bases sitting between them. The CDR3 consists of 15 residues. CDR3 amino acids: CASSIAPRGTGELFF. In DNA, the CDR3 is TGTGCCAGTAGTATAGCTCCGCGCGGGACCGGGGAGCTGTTTTTT.

In its sample, this clonotype was seen a few times. The rearrangement links TRBV7-9 to TRBJ1-1; no clear D gene. Per germline, CDR1 SEHNR and CDR2 FQNEAQ (reference sequence). V lost 6 bases and J lost 7, with 15 bases in between. CDR3 length: 13 amino acids. CDR3 nucleotides: TGTGCCAGCAGTATCCAGTCGGGAGTTGAAGCTTTCTTT. It specifies CASSIQSGVEAFF.

The V call is TRBV24-1, the J call TRBJ1-5, with a possible D match to TRBD1 (5 bases). CDR1 and CDR2 (germline): KGHDR, SFDVKD. The length of the CDR3 is 16 residues. V lost 4 bases and J 4 bases, leaving 16 bases between the germline ends. The CDR3 coding sequence is TGTGCCACCAGTGAATCAGGGAGTCGGTGGAATCAGCCCCAGCATTTT. This encodes CATSESGSRWNQPQHF.

The chain couples TRBV2 to TRBJ2-7, with D possibly TRBD1 on 5 matching bases. CDR3 length: 15 residues. Trimming pared 1 base from V and 3 bases from J, leaving 13 bases between. Germline values: CDR1 SNHLY, CDR2 FYNNEI. The CDR3 coding sequence is TGTGCCAGCAGTGAAGGGGCAGGACACAACTACGAGCAGTACGTC. This codes for CASSEGAGHNYEQYV.

This rearrangement joins TRBV3-1 to TRBJ1-2; no definite D call. Trimming took off 0 bases at V and 1 base at J, with 9 bases between the two ends. Per the germline V gene, CDR1 is LGHDT and CDR2 is YNNKEL (reference sequence). The CDR3 has 15 amino acids. The CDR3 nucleotides read TGTGCCAGCAGCCAAGATCCCAGCAGTAACTATGGCTACACCTTC. Translation gives CASSQDPSSNYGYTF.

This clonotype was seen a few times. The J gene is TRBJ1-3, the V gene TRBV3-1; D gene ambiguous. The V gene lost 6 bases and the J gene lost 0 bases, with 9 bases spanning the gap. Germline V lookup: CDR1 LGHDT, CDR2 YNNKEL (reference sequence). This CDR3 has 14 residues. DNA for the CDR3: TGTGCCAGCAGAGGCGGCACCTCTGGAAACACCATATATTTT. The encoded protein is CASRGGTSGNTIYF.

This clonotype was detected a few times. The missing conserved phenylalanine or tryptophan at the end of this CDR3 makes a read error likely. The DNA is left out, because the CDR3 cannot be placed on it with certainty; the CDR3 is given as TCRdb lists it. The chain carries TRBV5-5 and TRBJ2-3; the D segment call TRBD1 is taken from the table without a DNA check. Germline V gene data show CDR1 as SGHKS and CDR2 as YYEKEE (reference sequence). The CDR3 spans 16 residues, counting both ends. CDR3 region: CASSPRQGESGWDQDL.